This TCR beta chain originates from a study of sequential checkpoint blockade in melanoma. Across the study: Patients were randomized 1:1 to nivolumab-then-ipilimumab or ipilimumab-then-nivolumab first-line. Maintenance nivolumab came after either treatment sequence.

Germline CDR1 and CDR2: SNHLY and FYNNEI. The CDR3 totals 14 residues. V lost 8 bases, J lost 0 bases, and 8 bases lay in between. TCRdb's table, derived via immunoSEQ multiplex PCR, lists solely in-frame clones and lacks some. The sample has more than 10,000 clones, approximately 80% seen once; the top ten hold approximately 6.8%. Treatment specified: randomized to nivolumab then ipilimumab (arm A) or the reverse (arm B). None of the patients previously received DNA-damaging chemotherapy. Sorted cells were live CD3+CD8+, lacking CD19 and CD56, from PBMCs. Sequenced material: CD8+ T cells sorted from blood (inferred from file names), taken from a patient given nivolumab and ipilimumab in sequence. The genes are TRBV2 and TRBJ1-6; no definite D call. This receptor was taken from a human donor with melanoma. The CDR3, as DNA: TGTGCCAGCTGCCCGAGCTCCTATAATTCACCCCTCCACTTT. Translated: CASCPSSYNSPLHF.